The 30 T cell receptor beta chains below all came from one sample that was sequenced in a study of cytomegalovirus exposure and HLA in healthy donors. Profiling relied on immunoSEQ multiplex PCR, and the TCRdb table lists in-frame clones only, not all of them. The sample has some 180,000 clones, 80% to 90% seen once; the top ten hold roughly 1.2%. The specimen was PBMCs. These receptors were taken from a woman aged 25 to 39 in good health and CMV-seronegative.

The gene calls are TRBV18 and TRBJ1-6; 7 bases line up with TRBD1. With 3 bases clipped from V and 2 bases from J, the junction kept 16 bases outside the gene matches. CDR1 KGHSH and CDR2 LQKENI come from the germline V gene. This CDR3 comprises 20 residues. As DNA, the CDR3 is TGTGCCAGCTCACCTCAGCTATCTGTCGGCGACAGGGCCTATAATTCACCCCTCCACTTT. Translating it yields CASSPQLSVGDRAYNSPLHF.

J is TRBJ1-2 and V is TRBV14; TRBD1 might be the D (5 bases). The germline CDR1 and CDR2 sequences are SGHDN and FVKESK. The CDR3 contains 11 residues. V was shortened by 8 bases and J by 6 bases, with 10 bases between the two germline ends. The CDR3 here is CASGGAHGYTF. DNA for the CDR3: TGTGCCAGCGGAGGGGCCCATGGCTACACCTTC.

The rearrangement uses TRBV7-6 and TRBJ1-2; a weak D match, TRBD1 (5 bases). The CDR3 has 13 residues. CDR1 and CDR2 (germline): SGHVS, FNYEAQ. With 7 bases removed from V and 4 bases from J, the gap between germline ends came to 13 bases. The CDR3 DNA reads as TGTGCCAGCAAGGAGGGGCTCGGCTATGGCTACACCTTC. Translated: CASKEGLGYGYTF. Filled out from reference TRBV7-6 and TRBJ1-2, the complete variable domain reads GAGVSQSPRYKVTKRGQDVALRCDPISGHVSLYWYRQALGQGPEFLTYFNYEAQQDKSGLPNDRFSAERPEGSISTLTIQRTEQRDSAMYRCASKEGLGYGYTFGSGTRLTVV.

This clone was detected a few times. V usage is TRBV10-3 and J usage is TRBJ2-5; 12 bases agree with TRBD1. CDR1 is ENHRY and CDR2 is SYGVKD in the germline V gene. Trimming cost V 0 bases and J 4 bases; bases outside gene matches: 3. This CDR3 is built from 16 residues. The CDR3 protein is CAISESGQGALETQYF. The CDR3 nucleotides read TGTGCCATCAGTGAGTCGGGACAGGGGGCTTTAGAGACCCAGTACTTC.

The rearrangement joins TRBV30 to TRBJ1-3; D may be TRBD1 (6 bases). CDR3 length equals 15 residues. Per germline, CDR1 GTSNPN and CDR2 SVGIG (reference sequence). V was pared by 7 bases and J by 3 bases, with 19 bases between. CDR3 protein: CASQVQGLGGNTIYF. CDR3 nucleotides: TGTGCCTCCCAAGTGCAGGGGTTGGGTGGAAACACCATATATTTT.

In this sample, this clone turned up a few times. The V call is TRBV11-3, the J call TRBJ1-5; D is uncertain. Per germline, CDR1 SGHNT and CDR2 YENEEA. V shed 6 bases and J shed 6 bases, with 6 bases lying between them. The CDR3 covers 11 residues. The CDR3 is CASSECQPQHF. The DNA for the CDR3 is TGTGCCAGCAGTGAGTGTCAGCCCCAGCATTTT.

The rearrangement uses TRBV6-6 and TRBJ2-2; 11 bases are shared with TRBD1. This CDR3 has 15 amino acids. The germline gives CDR1 MNHNY, CDR2 SVGAGI (reference sequence). Germline trimming cut 8 bases from V and 4 bases from J; bases unmatched to any gene: 6. As DNA, the CDR3 is TGTGCCAGCGAGGATGGACAGGGGGCCACCGGGGAGCTGTTTTTT. Amino acids: CASEDGQGATGELFF.

The chain joins TRBV18 to TRBJ1-5; 7 bases line up with TRBD1. Germline lookup yields CDR1 KGHSH and CDR2 LQKENI. Unmatched junction bases numbered 11, after V lost 5 bases and J lost 7 bases. CDR3 length equals 15 residues. CDR3 bases: TGTGCCAGCTCAACCAGCCGGGACAGCTGGCAGCCCCAGCATTTT. This sequence encodes CASSTSRDSWQPQHF.

The chain links TRBV5-6 to TRBJ1-2; 9 bases match TRBD1. Germline V gives CDR1 SGHDT, CDR2 YYEEEE. Trimming removed 6 bases from V and 8 bases from J; junction bases left unmatched: 17. The CDR3 has 16 amino acids. In DNA form, the CDR3 reads TGTGCCAGCAACACTTTTGGCGGGACAGGGCTGCTGGGCTACACCTTC. It specifies CASNTFGGTGLLGYTF. The full variable domain, completed using reference TRBV5-6 and TRBJ1-2, is DAGVTQSPTHLIKTRGQQVTLRCSPKSGHDTVSWYQQALGQGPQFIFQYYEEEERQRGNFPDRFSGHQFPNYSSELNVNALLLGDSALYLCASNTFGGTGLLGYTFGSGTRLTVV.

This clone was detected once. The V call is TRBV12-5, the J call TRBJ1-1, with D hard to call. The CDR3 has 13 residues. Germline lookup yields CDR1 LGHNT and CDR2 FRNRAP. V lost 4 bases and J 4 bases, leaving 10 bases between the germline ends. The CDR3 region has the DNA TGTGCTAGTGGTTCCGGAGGGAGCACTGAAGCTTTCTTT. It yields the protein CASGSGGSTEAFF.

The chain links TRBV27 to TRBJ2-2; the match to TRBD2 covers 8 bases. The J segment lost 4 bases and the V segment lost 6 bases, leaving 10 bases of the junction unmatched. This CDR3 is 16 amino acids long. Germline V gene sequence: CDR1 MNHEY, CDR2 SMNVEV (reference sequence). In DNA, the CDR3 is TGTGCCAGCAGGCACGGGAGGGGGGAAGGCACCGGGGAGCTGTTTTTT. Its translation is CASRHGRGEGTGELFF.

This clone was counted a single time. V and J are TRBV4-2 and TRBJ2-7; TRBD2 matches 8 bases. V shed 0 bases and J 5 bases; nucleotides not matched to a gene: 12. There are 17 residues in the CDR3. Germline V gene lookup returns CDR1 LGHNA and CDR2 YNFKEQ. Written as DNA, the CDR3 is TGTGCCAGCAGCCAAGATCACGGGAGGGCTTTCGCTGACGAGCAGTACTTC. Encoded protein: CASSQDHGRAFADEQYF.

The chain uses TRBV5-1 and TRBJ1-3, with a tentative D call TRBD1 (5 bases). Per germline, CDR1 SGHRS and CDR2 YFSETQ. CDR3 length: 15 residues. V was clipped by 3 bases and J by 0 bases, with 10 bases between them. The CDR3 loop reads CASSSTAYSGNTIYF. The DNA for the CDR3 is TGCGCCAGCAGCTCGACAGCATACTCTGGAAACACCATATATTTT. Drawing the rest from reference TRBV5-1 and TRBJ1-3, the complete variable domain is KAGVTQTPRYLIKTRGQQVTLSCSPISGHRSVSWYQQTPGQGLQFLFEYFSETQRNKGNFPGRFSGRQFSNSRSEMNVSTLELGDSALYLCASSSTAYSGNTIYFGEGSWLTVV.

This clone came up once. The chain joins TRBV7-9 to TRBJ1-2, with 7 nucleotides matching TRBD1. CDR3 size: 15 residues. With V trimmed by 4 bases and J by 8 bases, 13 bases remained unmatched. Germline V gene sequence: CDR1 SEHNR, CDR2 FQNEAQ (reference sequence). The CDR3 loop reads CASSSLGQPNMGYTF. CDR3 in DNA: TGTGCCAGCAGCTCCCTGGGACAGCCAAATATGGGCTACACCTTC.

This chain connects TRBV6-5 to TRBJ2-5; TRBD1 agrees at 8 bases. V shed 1 base and J 5 bases; nucleotides not matched to a gene: 0. Germline CDR1 is MNHEY and CDR2 is SVGAGI. The CDR3 consists of 13 residues. The CDR3 coding sequence is TGTGCCAGCAGTTACTACAGGGGGGAGACCCAGTACTTC. Protein: CASSYYRGETQYF.

The CDR3 region is CASSSWGQRATNEKLFF. CDR3 in DNA: TGTGCCAGTAGTAGCTGGGGCCAAAGAGCAACTAATGAAAAACTGTTTTTT. The chain joins TRBV19 to TRBJ1-4; D possibly corresponds to TRBD1 (5 bases). The V end was cut by 4 bases, the J end by 0 bases, with 15 bases between. CDR3 length: 17 residues. From germline, CDR1 is LNHDA and CDR2 SQIVND (reference sequence).

This chain uses TRBV5-1 with TRBJ1-4; 8 bases line up with TRBD1. V lost 2 bases to trimming and J lost 7 bases; unmatched junction nucleotides: 7. CDR3 size: 15 residues. Germline lookup yields CDR1 SGHRS and CDR2 YFSETQ. For the CDR3, the DNA is TGCGCCAGCAGCTTAGGACAGGGTGTGGGTGAAAAACTGTTTTTT. Protein sequence: CASSLGQGVGEKLFF. The variable domain in full, completed from reference TRBV5-1 and TRBJ1-4, reads KAGVTQTPRYLIKTRGQQVTLSCSPISGHRSVSWYQQTPGQGLQFLFEYFSETQRNKGNFPGRFSGRQFSNSRSEMNVSTLELGDSALYLCASSLGQGVGEKLFFGSGTQLSVL.

This chain connects TRBV7-9 to TRBJ1-6; D unclear. Trimming removed 3 bases at V and 2 bases at J, with 8 bases between. Germline V gene data show CDR1 as SEHNR and CDR2 as FQNEAQ (reference sequence). CDR3 size: 15 residues. The CDR3 loop reads CASSFEGPYNSPLHF. CDR3 bases: TGTGCCAGCAGCTTTGAGGGTCCCTATAATTCACCCCTCCACTTT.

V usage is TRBV5-4 and J usage is TRBJ1-4; 9 bases align to TRBD1. Germline trimming cut 3 bases from V and 5 bases from J; bases unmatched to any gene: 2. The CDR3 has 14 residues. Germline-derived CDR1 and CDR2 are SGHNT and YYREEE (reference sequence). The CDR3 coding sequence is TGTGCCAGCAGCTCGGGACAGGGAAATGAAAAACTGTTTTTT. Residues: CASSSGQGNEKLFF.

The CDR3 spells CASSSPLAGEQYF. The DNA for the CDR3 is TGTGCCAGCAGTTCCCCACTAGCAGGGGAGCAGTACTTC. V is TRBV6-5 and J is TRBJ2-7, with a possible D match to TRBD2 (6 bases). Germline V gene data show CDR1 as MNHEY and CDR2 as SVGAGI. The CDR3 sequence is 13 residues long. Trimming removed 4 bases at V and 7 bases at J, with 14 bases between.

This clone showed up just once. The V gene is TRBV27, the J gene TRBJ2-1, with a tentative D call TRBD2 (6 bases). There are 11 residues in the CDR3. V shed 4 bases and J shed 14 bases, with 12 bases lying between them. CDR1 MNHEY and CDR2 SMNVEV come from the germline V gene (reference sequence). The CDR3 sequence: CASSSGVPKFF. CDR3 sequence (DNA): TGTGCCAGCAGTTCGGGGGTACCGAAGTTCTTC.

V and J are TRBV15 and TRBJ2-2; perhaps TRBD1 as D (6 bases). This CDR3 spans 16 amino acids. Germline assignment: CDR1 LNHNV and CDR2 YYDKDF (reference sequence). Trimming pared 1 base from V and 5 bases from J, leaving 14 bases between. The CDR3 spells CATSRGVGAETGELFF. The DNA for the CDR3 is TGTGCCACCAGCAGAGGTGTGGGGGCCGAGACCGGGGAGCTGTTTTTT.

The rearrangement joins TRBV5-1 to TRBJ1-4, with D perhaps TRBD1 (6 bases). The length of the CDR3 is 14 residues. CDR1 is SGHRS and CDR2 is YFSETQ in the germline V gene. V lost 1 base and J 8 bases, leaving 12 bases between the germline ends. The CDR3 DNA sequence: TGCGCCAGCAGCTTGTCAGGGGCTGGGGAAAAACTGTTTTTT. This gives the protein CASSLSGAGEKLFF.

V usage is TRBV7-3 and J usage is TRBJ1-6; D is possibly TRBD1 (5 bases). V dropped 7 bases and J dropped 9 bases, with 25 bases sitting between them. CDR1 and CDR2 (germline): SGHTA, FQGTGA. The CDR3 runs 17 residues. The CDR3 DNA sequence: TGTGCCAGCACCCCATTGACAGATTCTTTTTGGCGTTCACCCCTCCACTTT. The encoded protein is CASTPLTDSFWRSPLHF.

CDR3 loop: CASEGSRNYGYTF. In DNA form, the CDR3 reads TGTGCCAGCGAGGGCAGTCGGAACTATGGCTACACCTTC. The V gene is TRBV2, the J gene TRBJ1-2, with no clear D. V was clipped by 8 bases and J by 2 bases, with 12 bases between them. The germline V gene has CDR1 SNHLY and CDR2 FYNNEI. This CDR3 is built from 13 residues.

The genes are TRBV5-1 and TRBJ2-7; TRBD2 matches 8 bases. The germline V gene encodes CDR1 SGHRS and CDR2 YFSETQ. Germline trimming cut 9 bases from V and 5 bases from J; bases unmatched to any gene: 16. CDR3 length: 15 residues. The DNA for the CDR3 is TGCGCCACACAACCTTCGAGCGGGGGTGGGAACGAGCAGTACTTC. It yields the protein CATQPSSGGGNEQYF.

The CDR3 sequence is CASSPQRLSGNTIYF. The CDR3, as DNA: TGTGCCAGCAGCCCTCAGAGACTTTCTGGAAACACCATATATTTT. This chain uses TRBV5-8 with TRBJ1-3; D gene ambiguous. CDR3 size: 15 residues. With 4 bases removed from V and 1 base from J, the gap between germline ends came to 12 bases. CDR1 SGHTS and CDR2 YDEGEE come from the germline V gene.

This clone showed up just once. The rearrangement joins TRBV10-3 to TRBJ2-3; 9 nucleotides align to TRBD1. V gave up 6 bases and J gave up 1 base; unmatched junction bases: 5. Germline lookup yields CDR1 ENHRY and CDR2 SYGVKD. This CDR3 region has 15 residues. CDR3 DNA: TGTGCCATCAGGAGAAGACAGGGGGGCACAGATACGCAGTATTTT. Its translation: CAIRRRQGGTDTQYF.

The chain has TRBV7-7 and TRBJ2-1, with 7 bases aligning to TRBD1. The CDR3 is 15 amino acids. The J segment lost 1 base and the V segment lost 5 bases, leaving 5 bases of the junction unmatched. Germline V CDR1 and CDR2: SSHAT, FNYEAQ (reference sequence). In DNA form, the CDR3 reads TGTGCCAGCAGCCCTGACAGGGCTTCCTACAATGAGCAGTTCTTC. Its protein is CASSPDRASYNEQFF.

This sequence joins TRBV5-1 and TRBJ1-4; the match to TRBD1 covers 7 bases. Germline CDR1 is SGHRS and CDR2 is YFSETQ. The CDR3 has 17 residues. V was pared by 4 bases and J by 10 bases, with 19 bases of the junction left unmatched. The CDR3 nucleotides read TGCGCCAGCAGCCCCACCCCACTGACAGGGTCTTTTGGAAAACTGTTTTTT. Residues: CASSPTPLTGSFGKLFF. Variable domain in full (rest from reference TRBV5-1 and TRBJ1-4): KAGVTQTPRYLIKTRGQQVTLSCSPISGHRSVSWYQQTPGQGLQFLFEYFSETQRNKGNFPGRFSGRQFSNSRSEMNVSTLELGDSALYLCASSPTPLTGSFGKLFFGSGTQLSVL.